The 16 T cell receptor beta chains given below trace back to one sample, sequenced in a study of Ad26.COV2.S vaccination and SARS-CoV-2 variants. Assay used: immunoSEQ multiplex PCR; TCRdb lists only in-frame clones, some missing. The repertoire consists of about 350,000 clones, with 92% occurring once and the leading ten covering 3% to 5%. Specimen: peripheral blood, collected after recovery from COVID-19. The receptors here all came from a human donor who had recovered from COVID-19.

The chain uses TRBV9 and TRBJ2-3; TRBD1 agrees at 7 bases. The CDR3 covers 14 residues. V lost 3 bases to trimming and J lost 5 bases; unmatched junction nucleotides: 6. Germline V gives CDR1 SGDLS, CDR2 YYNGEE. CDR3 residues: CASSEGTERDTQYF. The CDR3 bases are TGTGCCAGCAGCGAGGGGACAGAAAGAGATACGCAGTATTTT.

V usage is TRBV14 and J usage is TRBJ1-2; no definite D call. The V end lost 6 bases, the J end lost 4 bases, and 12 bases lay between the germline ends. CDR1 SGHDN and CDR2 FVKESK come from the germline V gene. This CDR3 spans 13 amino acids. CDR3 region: CASSPMETYGYTF. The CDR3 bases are TGTGCCAGCAGTCCAATGGAAACCTATGGCTACACCTTC. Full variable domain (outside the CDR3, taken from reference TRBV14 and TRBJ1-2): EAGVTQFPSHSVIEKGQTVTLRCDPISGHDNLYWYRRVMGKEIKFLLHFVKESKQDESGMPNNRFLAERTGGTYSTLKVQPAELEDSGVYFCASSPMETYGYTFGSGTRLTVV.

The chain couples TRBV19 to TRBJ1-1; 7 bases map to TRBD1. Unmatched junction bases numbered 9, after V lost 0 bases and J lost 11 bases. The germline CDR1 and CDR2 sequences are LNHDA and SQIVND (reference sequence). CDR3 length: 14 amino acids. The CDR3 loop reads CASSIDREDRRAFF. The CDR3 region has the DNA TGTGCCAGTAGTATAGACCGTGAGGACAGGAGGGCTTTCTTT. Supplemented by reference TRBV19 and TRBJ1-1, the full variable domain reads DGGITQSPKYLFRKEGQNVTLSCEQNLNHDAMYWYRQDPGQGLRLIYYSQIVNDFQKGDIAEGYSVSREKKESFPLTVTSAQKNPTAFYLCASSIDREDRRAFFGQGTRLTVV.

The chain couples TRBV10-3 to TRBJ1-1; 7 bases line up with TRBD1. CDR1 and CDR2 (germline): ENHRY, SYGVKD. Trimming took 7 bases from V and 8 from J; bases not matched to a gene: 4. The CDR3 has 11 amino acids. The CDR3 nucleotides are TGTGCCATCAAATCAGGGGGGGAAGCTTTCTTT. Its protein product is CAIKSGGEAFF.

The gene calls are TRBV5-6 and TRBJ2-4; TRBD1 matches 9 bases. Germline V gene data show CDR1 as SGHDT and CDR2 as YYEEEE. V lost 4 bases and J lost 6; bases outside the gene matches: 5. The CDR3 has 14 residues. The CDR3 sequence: CASSQRGQGNIQYF. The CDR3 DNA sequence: TGTGCCAGCAGCCAGCGGGGACAGGGAAACATTCAGTACTTC.

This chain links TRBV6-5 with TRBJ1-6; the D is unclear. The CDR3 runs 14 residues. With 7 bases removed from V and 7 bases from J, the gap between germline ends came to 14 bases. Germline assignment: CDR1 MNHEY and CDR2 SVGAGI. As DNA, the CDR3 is TGTGCCAGCACCCCAGCAGGACTGAATTCACCCCTCCACTTT. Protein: CASTPAGLNSPLHF.

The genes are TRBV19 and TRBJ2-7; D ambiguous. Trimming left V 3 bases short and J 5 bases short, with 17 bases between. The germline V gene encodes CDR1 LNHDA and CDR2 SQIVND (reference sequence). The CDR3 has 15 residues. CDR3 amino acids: CASSMSLHDVDEQYF. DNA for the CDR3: TGTGCCAGTAGTATGTCTCTCCATGATGTGGACGAGCAGTACTTC. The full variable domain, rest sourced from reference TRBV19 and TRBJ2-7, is DGGITQSPKYLFRKEGQNVTLSCEQNLNHDAMYWYRQDPGQGLRLIYYSQIVNDFQKGDIAEGYSVSREKKESFPLTVTSAQKNPTAFYLCASSMSLHDVDEQYFGPGTRLTVT.

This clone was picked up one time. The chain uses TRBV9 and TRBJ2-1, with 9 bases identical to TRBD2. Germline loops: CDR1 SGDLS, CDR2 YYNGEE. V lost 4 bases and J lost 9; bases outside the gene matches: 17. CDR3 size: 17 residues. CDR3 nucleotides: TGTGCCAGCAGCCCCAAAATCGGCGGGGGGGCTAGTGGTGAGCAGTTCTTC. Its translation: CASSPKIGGGASGEQFF.

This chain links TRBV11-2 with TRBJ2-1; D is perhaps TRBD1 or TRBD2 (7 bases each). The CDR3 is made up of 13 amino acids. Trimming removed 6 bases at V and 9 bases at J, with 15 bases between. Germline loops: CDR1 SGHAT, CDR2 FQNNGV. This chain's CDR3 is CASRLSGGGEQFF. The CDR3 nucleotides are TGTGCCAGCAGGTTATCAGGGGGGGGTGAGCAGTTCTTC.

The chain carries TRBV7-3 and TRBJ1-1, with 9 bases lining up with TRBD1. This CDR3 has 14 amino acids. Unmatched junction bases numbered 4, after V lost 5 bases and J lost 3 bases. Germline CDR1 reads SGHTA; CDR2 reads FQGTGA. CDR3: CASSITGGDTEAFF. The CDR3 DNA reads TGTGCCAGCAGCATCACAGGGGGCGACACTGAAGCTTTCTTT.

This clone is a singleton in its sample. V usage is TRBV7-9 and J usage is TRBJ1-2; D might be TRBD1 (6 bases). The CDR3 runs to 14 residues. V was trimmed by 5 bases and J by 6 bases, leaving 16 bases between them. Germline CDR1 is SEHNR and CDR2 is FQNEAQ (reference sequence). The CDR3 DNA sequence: TGTGCCAGCAGCCCCCCCCAAGGGGGACATGGCTACACCTTC. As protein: CASSPPQGGHGYTF.

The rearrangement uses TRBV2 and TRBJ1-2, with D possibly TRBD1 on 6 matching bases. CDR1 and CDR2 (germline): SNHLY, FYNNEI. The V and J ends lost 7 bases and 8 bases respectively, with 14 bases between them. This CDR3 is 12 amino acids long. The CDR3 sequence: CASNRDKGGYTF. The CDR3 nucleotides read TGTGCCAGCAACAGGGACAAAGGAGGCTACACCTTC. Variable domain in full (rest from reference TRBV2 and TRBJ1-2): EPEVTQTPSHQVTQMGQEVILRCVPISNHLYFYWYRQILGQKVEFLVSFYNNEISEKSEIFDDQFSVERPDGSNFTLKIRSTKLEDSAMYFCASNRDKGGYTFGSGTRLTVV.

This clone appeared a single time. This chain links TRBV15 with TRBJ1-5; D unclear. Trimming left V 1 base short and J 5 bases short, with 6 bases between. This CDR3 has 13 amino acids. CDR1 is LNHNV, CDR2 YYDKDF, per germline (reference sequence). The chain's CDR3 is CATSRVRDQPQHF. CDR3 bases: TGTGCCACCAGCAGAGTTCGGGATCAGCCCCAGCATTTT.

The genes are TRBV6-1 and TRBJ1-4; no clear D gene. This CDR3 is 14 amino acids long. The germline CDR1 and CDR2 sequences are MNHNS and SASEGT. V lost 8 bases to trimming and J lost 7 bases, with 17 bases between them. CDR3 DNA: TGTGCCAGCCTTCCGGGGTCCCAGCGTGAAAAACTGTTTTTT. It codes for CASLPGSQREKLFF.

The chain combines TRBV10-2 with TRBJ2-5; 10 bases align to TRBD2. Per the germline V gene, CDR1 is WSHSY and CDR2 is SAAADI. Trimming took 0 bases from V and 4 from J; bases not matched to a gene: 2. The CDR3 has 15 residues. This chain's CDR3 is CASSESIAGGETQYF. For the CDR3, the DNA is TGCGCCAGCAGTGAGTCAATAGCGGGGGGAGAGACCCAGTACTTC.

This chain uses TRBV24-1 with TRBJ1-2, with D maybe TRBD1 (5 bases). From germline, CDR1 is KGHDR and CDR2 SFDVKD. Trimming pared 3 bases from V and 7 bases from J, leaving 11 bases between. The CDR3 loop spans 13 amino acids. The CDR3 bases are TGTGCCACCAGTGATGGGACCTTCAGTGGCTACACCTTC. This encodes CATSDGTFSGYTF.